Included here is one TCR beta chain sequence, with context. The source of the sample is a study of cytotoxic CD8 clonotypes in ibrutinib-treated CLL. The protocol was immunoSEQ multiplex PCR, while the TCRdb copy is restricted to in-frame clones and leaves out a portion. This sample has roughly 150,000 clones, with more than 75% found just once. V lost 4 bases and J lost 2, with 13 bases in between. CDR3 size: 15 residues. Per germline, CDR1 SGHTA and CDR2 FQGNSA. The chain carries TRBV7-2 and TRBJ2-3; possible D gene TRBD1, 6 bases. This receptor was identified in a human donor with chronic lymphocytic leukemia. This material consisted of PBMCs, taken after 12 months of ibrutinib treatment. The CDR3 loop reads CASSSQGFTTDTQYF. For the CDR3, the DNA is TGTGCCAGCAGCTCACAGGGATTTACCACAGATACGCAGTATTTT.